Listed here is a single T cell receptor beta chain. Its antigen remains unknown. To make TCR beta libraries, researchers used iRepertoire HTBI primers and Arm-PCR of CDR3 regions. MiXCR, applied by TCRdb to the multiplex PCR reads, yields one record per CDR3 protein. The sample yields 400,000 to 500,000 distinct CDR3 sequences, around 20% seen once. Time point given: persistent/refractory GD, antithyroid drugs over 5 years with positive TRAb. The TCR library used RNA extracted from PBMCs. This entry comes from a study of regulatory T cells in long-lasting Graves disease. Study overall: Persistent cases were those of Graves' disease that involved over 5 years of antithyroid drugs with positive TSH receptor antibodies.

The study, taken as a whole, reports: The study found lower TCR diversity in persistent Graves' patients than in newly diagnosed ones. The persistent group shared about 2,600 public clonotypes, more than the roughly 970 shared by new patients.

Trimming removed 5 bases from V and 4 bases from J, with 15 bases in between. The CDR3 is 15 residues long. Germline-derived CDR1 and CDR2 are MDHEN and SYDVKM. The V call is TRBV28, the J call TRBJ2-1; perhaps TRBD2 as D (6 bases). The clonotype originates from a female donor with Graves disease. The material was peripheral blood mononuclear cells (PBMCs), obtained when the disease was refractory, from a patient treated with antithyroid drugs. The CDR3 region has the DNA TGTGCCAGCAGTCCGCCTGGCGGGATGTACAATGAGCAGTTCTTC. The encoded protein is CASSPPGGMYNEQFF.